Below are 31 T cell receptor beta chains sequenced from a single sample in a study of control samples from healthy donors and cancer patients. Using immunoSEQ multiplex PCR, the repertoire was profiled, and TCRdb retains in-frame clones only, with some absent. Of 90,000 to 140,000 clones in the sample, 83% were seen once. Sequencing input: blood. The receptors derive from a woman aged 45 to 65 in good health.

There are a few counts of this clone. The gene calls are TRBV11-2 and TRBJ2-7; no reliable D call. From germline, CDR1 is SGHAT and CDR2 FQNNGV. Trimming took 4 bases from V and 2 from J, leaving 3 bases between them. This CDR3 has 11 residues. CDR3 sequence reads: CASSSAYEQYF. CDR3 coding DNA: TGTGCCAGCAGCTCCGCCTACGAGCAGTACTTC.

This chain links TRBV19 with TRBJ1-4, with 10 bases that match TRBD1. The trim removed 3 bases at V and 10 bases at J, leaving 2 bases unmatched. The CDR3 loop spans 13 amino acids. Per germline, CDR1 LNHDA and CDR2 SQIVND (reference sequence). This chain's CDR3 is CASSMTGGRKLFF. In DNA, the CDR3 is TGTGCCAGTAGTATGACAGGGGGCCGAAAACTGTTTTTT.

V gene TRBV5-6 combines with J gene TRBJ2-7, with D unclear. Trimming took 1 base from V and 2 from J, leaving 10 bases between them. Germline V CDR1 and CDR2: SGHDT, YYEEEE. There are 14 residues in the CDR3. The chain's CDR3 is CASSLSFPAYEQYF. CDR3 in DNA: TGTGCCAGCAGCTTGAGTTTCCCCGCCTACGAGCAGTACTTC.

The chain has TRBV30 and TRBJ1-6; a possible D gene is TRBD1 (5 bases). The germline CDR1 and CDR2 sequences are GTSNPN and SVGIG (reference sequence). Trimming pared 3 bases from V and 5 bases from J, leaving 14 bases between. CDR3 length equals 15 residues. CDR3 DNA sequence: TGTGCCTGGAGAGCGCCTGGGGGTAATAATTCACCCCTCCACTTT. Translating gives CAWRAPGGNNSPLHF.

The CDR3 region has the DNA TGTGCCAGCAGAAAGCGGGGCAGCTCTAATGAAAAACTGTTTTTT. Residues: CASRKRGSSNEKLFF. V gene TRBV27 combines with J gene TRBJ1-4, with D possibly TRBD1 on 5 matching bases. The CDR3 is 15 residues long. Trimming left V 6 bases short and J 3 bases short, with 14 bases between. Germline assignment: CDR1 MNHEY and CDR2 SMNVEV (reference sequence).

The chain couples TRBV9 to TRBJ1-4; 8 positions match TRBD1. The CDR3 runs to 18 residues. Germline values: CDR1 SGDLS, CDR2 YYNGEE. V dropped 3 bases and J dropped 1; count of bases not matched to a gene: 11. This CDR3 reads CASSATAGGWITNEKLFF. CDR3 DNA: TGTGCCAGCAGCGCCACAGCAGGGGGCTGGATAACTAATGAAAAACTGTTTTTT.

This clone was detected only a few times. V is TRBV19 and J is TRBJ1-5; 7 bases fit TRBD1. The CDR3 covers 13 residues. CDR1 is LNHDA, CDR2 SQIVND, per germline (reference sequence). With V trimmed by 4 bases and J by 4 bases, 1 base remained unmatched. The DNA for the CDR3 is TGTGCCAGTAGTACGGACAGGAATCAGCCCCAGCATTTT. This gives the protein CASSTDRNQPQHF.

This clone is a singleton in its sample. The chain links TRBV20-1 to TRBJ2-7; the match to TRBD1 covers 10 bases. Germline-derived CDR1 and CDR2 are DFQATT and SNEGSKA (reference sequence). V lost 3 bases, J lost 6 bases, and 11 bases stayed unmatched. This CDR3 region has 15 residues. The CDR3 here is CSASASVGQGFEQYF. The CDR3, as DNA: TGCAGTGCTAGTGCATCCGTGGGACAGGGGTTCGAGCAGTACTTC.

This chain joins TRBV5-1 and TRBJ2-1, with 7 nucleotides matching TRBD1. The germline V gene has CDR1 SGHRS and CDR2 YFSETQ. Unmatched junction bases numbered 8, after V lost 5 bases and J lost 3 bases. This CDR3 region has 15 residues. The CDR3, as DNA: TGCGCCAGCAGTCTGGACAGGCCTGGCTACAATGAGCAGTTCTTC. The encoded protein is CASSLDRPGYNEQFF.

The CDR3 DNA reads as TGTGCCAGTAAACCTCGGCAGGTCGACGGATATGGCTACACCTTC. Protein: CASKPRQVDGYGYTF. V usage is TRBV19 and J usage is TRBJ1-2; unclear D gene. Germline V lookup: CDR1 LNHDA, CDR2 SQIVND (reference sequence). Trimming left V 7 bases short and J 5 bases short, with 20 bases between. This CDR3 spans 15 amino acids.

The rearrangement joins TRBV5-6 to TRBJ1-1, with unresolved D. The germline V gene encodes CDR1 SGHDT and CDR2 YYEEEE. V was cut by 3 bases and J by 11 bases, with 26 bases left in between. This CDR3 region has 16 residues. The DNA of the CDR3 is TGTGCCAGCAGCTCAGAACTGGACGTCCCTACTAAGCGGGCTTTCTTT. It yields the protein CASSSELDVPTKRAFF.

This clone has just a few counts. The J gene is TRBJ2-2, the V gene TRBV5-1; maybe TRBD1 (5 bases). The germline V gene has CDR1 SGHRS and CDR2 YFSETQ. The CDR3 runs to 17 residues. The V end was cut by 4 bases, the J end by 1 base, with 17 bases between. The CDR3 region has the DNA TGCGCCAGCAGCCCAGGAGTGGGGCTACTGAACACCGGGGAGCTGTTTTTT. Translated, it gives CASSPGVGLLNTGELFF.

CDR3 region: CASSMGLAYNEQFF. CDR3 DNA sequence: TGTGCCAGTAGTATGGGACTAGCCTACAATGAGCAGTTCTTC. The rearrangement uses TRBV19 and TRBJ2-1, with 8 positions matching TRBD2. CDR3 length: 14 residues. Germline V gives CDR1 LNHDA, CDR2 SQIVND (reference sequence). The V gene end was trimmed by 3 bases and the J gene end by 2 bases; junction bases not matched to a gene: 0.

V gene TRBV6-5 combines with J gene TRBJ2-7; TRBD2 is a possible D gene (5 bases). The CDR3 runs 14 residues. The V end lost 4 bases, the J end lost 5 bases, and 15 bases lay between the germline ends. Germline V gene lookup returns CDR1 MNHEY and CDR2 SVGAGI. CDR3 DNA sequence: TGTGCCAGCAGTTCCGGACTGTTTGAAAACGAGCAGTACTTC. Translated: CASSSGLFENEQYF.

This clone was recorded a few times. The rearrangement links TRBV19 to TRBJ1-2, with D uncertain. Trimming left V 5 bases short and J 7 bases short, with 14 bases between. Germline values: CDR1 LNHDA, CDR2 SQIVND (reference sequence). The CDR3 totals 13 residues. This CDR3 reads CASSSLAGRGYTF. The CDR3 bases are TGTGCCAGTAGTTCGCTGGCGGGTCGTGGCTACACCTTC.

The CDR3 region is CASSPLEAGSSGNTIYF. In nucleotides, the CDR3 is TGTGCCAGCTCACCATTGGAGGCAGGTAGCTCTGGAAACACCATATATTTT. V is TRBV18 and J is TRBJ1-3; no definite D call. The CDR3 spans 17 residues. Looked up from germline, CDR1 is KGHSH and CDR2 is LQKENI. V was shortened by 2 bases and J by 0 bases, with 14 bases between the two germline ends.

Only a few counts were recorded for this clone. This sequence joins TRBV19 and TRBJ2-3, with D possibly TRBD2 on 5 matching bases. The CDR3 is 12 residues long. The V gene's germline CDR1 is LNHDA and CDR2 SQIVND (reference sequence). The V end lost 7 bases, the J end lost 5 bases, and 10 bases lay between the germline ends. The chain's CDR3 is CASKREGDTQYF. CDR3 coding DNA: TGTGCCAGTAAGAGGGAAGGAGATACGCAGTATTTT.

In DNA form, the CDR3 reads TGTGCCAGCAGTCCTGACTCCCTCAGACGTGAAAAACTGTTTTTT. Translation gives CASSPDSLRREKLFF. V usage is TRBV6-5 and J usage is TRBJ1-4, with D unclear. Germline assignment: CDR1 MNHEY and CDR2 SVGAGI. V lost 5 bases to trimming and J lost 7 bases, with 17 bases between them. This CDR3 comprises 15 residues.

This chain joins TRBV5-3 and TRBJ2-2, with D unclear. TRBV5-3 is annotated as an ORF whose role is uncertain. Trimming removed 2 bases from V and 2 bases from J, with 7 bases in between. The CDR3 is 14 amino acids. The CDR3 here is CARSFRQNTGELFF. DNA for the CDR3: TGTGCCAGAAGCTTTCGACAAAACACCGGGGAGCTGTTTTTT.

The V call is TRBV6-5, the J call TRBJ1-4, with D uncertain. Germline V gene lookup returns CDR1 MNHEY and CDR2 SVGAGI. The CDR3 consists of 15 residues. V gave up 0 bases and J gave up 4 bases, with 9 bases separating them. The CDR3 protein is CASSYSVGNNEKLFF. The CDR3 region has the DNA TGTGCCAGCAGTTACTCTGTCGGGAATAATGAAAAACTGTTTTTT.

This sequence joins TRBV15 and TRBJ2-3, with D uncertain. Germline V gene lookup returns CDR1 LNHNV and CDR2 YYDKDF (reference sequence). Trimming left V 3 bases short and J 4 bases short, with 17 bases between. This CDR3 region has 16 residues. For the CDR3, the DNA is TGTGCCACCAGCAGCCCACTTCCTCATTCGGCAGATACGCAGTATTTT. Translated: CATSSPLPHSADTQYF.

The genes are TRBV7-9 and TRBJ2-1; D assignment may be TRBD1 or TRBD2 (5 bases each). Germline V lookup: CDR1 SEHNR, CDR2 FQNEAQ (reference sequence). V was clipped by 11 bases and J by 1 base, with 18 bases between them. The CDR3 is made up of 15 amino acids. The CDR3 DNA is TGTGCCGCTGCACAAATGGGGGTTTCCTACAATGAGCAGTTCTTC. This gives the protein CAAAQMGVSYNEQFF.

This chain uses TRBV24-1 with TRBJ2-7; TRBD2 matches at 10 bases. Per the germline V gene, CDR1 is KGHDR and CDR2 is SFDVKD. This CDR3 is 17 amino acids long. V shed 5 bases and J 4 bases; nucleotides not matched to a gene: 13. Here the CDR3 reads CATSGPGPSGSMYEQYF. CDR3 nucleotide sequence: TGTGCCACCAGTGGCCCGGGGCCTAGCGGGAGTATGTACGAGCAGTACTTC.

The chain uses TRBV5-1 and TRBJ2-3; 13 bases are a match to TRBD2. This CDR3 has 17 amino acids. V trimming: 3 bases; J trimming: 9 bases; junction bases outside the gene matches: 13. Germline V gives CDR1 SGHRS, CDR2 YFSETQ. The CDR3 loop is CASSYTGTSGTGETQYF. CDR3 DNA: TGCGCCAGCAGCTATACCGGGACTAGCGGGACCGGGGAGACGCAGTATTTT.

The gene calls are TRBV7-9 and TRBJ2-7; 11 bases are a match to TRBD2. The germline CDR1 and CDR2 sequences are SEHNR and FQNEAQ (reference sequence). J gave up 1 base and V 2 bases, and 4 bases lay outside the gene matches. This CDR3 comprises 16 residues. Written as DNA, the CDR3 is TGTGCCAGCAGCTTAACGACTAGCGGGGAATCCTACGAGCAGTACTTC. Encoded protein: CASSLTTSGESYEQYF.

The chain links TRBV28 to TRBJ2-5; 10 nucleotides line up with TRBD1. The V and J ends lost 4 bases and 5 bases, in that order; junction bases with no gene match: 10. Germline-derived CDR1 and CDR2 are MDHEN and SYDVKM. The CDR3 sequence is 16 residues long. The CDR3 DNA follows: TGTGCCAGCAGTTCCGAGACCGGGACAGGGGAGGAGACCCAGTACTTC. This gives the protein CASSSETGTGEETQYF.

The V gene is TRBV5-1, the J gene TRBJ2-7, with no clear D. The CDR3 is 15 amino acids. The V gene lost 0 bases and the J gene lost 0 bases, with 10 bases spanning the gap. Germline CDR1 reads SGHRS; CDR2 reads YFSETQ. CDR3 sequence: CASSLESQASYEQYF. CDR3 DNA sequence: TGCGCCAGCAGCTTGGAGTCCCAAGCCTCCTACGAGCAGTACTTC. The whole variable domain, remainder taken from reference TRBV5-1 and TRBJ2-7, is KAGVTQTPRYLIKTRGQQVTLSCSPISGHRSVSWYQQTPGQGLQFLFEYFSETQRNKGNFPGRFSGRQFSNSRSEMNVSTLELGDSALYLCASSLESQASYEQYFGPGTRLTVT.

Turning to this clone: The same CDR3 also results from other DNA sequences found in this sample. The gene calls are TRBV6-6 and TRBJ1-5; 9 bases fit TRBD1. Looked up from germline, CDR1 is MNHNY and CDR2 is SVGAGI (reference sequence). CDR3 length: 15 residues. Trimming removed 5 bases from V and 4 bases from J; junction bases left unmatched: 6. The DNA of the CDR3 is TGTGCCAGCAGTCCCGGGACAGGGTTTAATCAGCCCCAGCATTTT. Translated: CASSPGTGFNQPQHF.

The chain links TRBV14 to TRBJ2-1; TRBD1 agrees at 7 bases. With V trimmed by 4 bases and J by 9 bases, 12 bases remained unmatched. CDR1 is SGHDN and CDR2 is FVKESK in the germline V gene. The CDR3 is 15 amino acids. The DNA for the CDR3 is TGTGCCAGCAGCCCCCTCAGACAGGGTAGGTCTGAGCAGTTCTTC. Its translation is CASSPLRQGRSEQFF.

V gene TRBV19 combines with J gene TRBJ1-2; 7 positions agree with TRBD1. The CDR3 covers 14 residues. Germline CDR1 and CDR2: LNHDA and SQIVND (reference sequence). The ends lost 6 bases at V and 6 bases at J; junction bases unmatched: 10. CDR3 in amino acids: CASRFGSGGHGYTF. The CDR3 DNA is TGTGCCAGTAGGTTTGGTTCAGGGGGGCATGGCTACACCTTC. The full variable domain, in which reference TRBV19 and TRBJ1-2 provide the parts outside the CDR3, is DGGITQSPKYLFRKEGQNVTLSCEQNLNHDAMYWYRQDPGQGLRLIYYSQIVNDFQKGDIAEGYSVSREKKESFPLTVTSAQKNPTAFYLCASRFGSGGHGYTFGSGTRLTVV.

This clone was observed a handful of times. The gene calls are TRBV10-3 and TRBJ1-1; D is ambiguous. The CDR3 has 12 amino acids. V was clipped by 8 bases and J by 4 bases, with 11 bases between them. From germline, CDR1 is ENHRY and CDR2 SYGVKD. The CDR3 here is CAISPTTTEAFF. The CDR3 DNA sequence: TGTGCCATCTCCCCTACTACCACTGAAGCTTTCTTT.